In this sample, the clone carrying this TCR beta chain turned up a few times. Its antigen remains unknown. This entry is derived from a study of neoadjuvant nivolumab and ipilimumab in lung cancer. Whole-study findings and limits: Pretherapy blood TCR richness correlated positively with resected tumor richness.

Method: immunoSEQ multiplex PCR; TCRdb's copy keeps in-frame clones and lacks some. Among about 6,900 clones listed, approximately 76% were seen once. The V gene lost 0 bases and the J gene lost 4 bases, with 7 bases spanning the gap. The CDR3 covers 13 residues. Germline CDR1 is SGHKS and CDR2 is YYEKEE (reference sequence). The origin of this receptor is an adult with non-small cell lung cancer. The chain carries TRBV5-5 and TRBJ1-2, with D uncertain. This specimen consisted of tumor tissue, obtained after neoadjuvant nivolumab, alone or with ipilimumab, at or shortly before surgery. The CDR3 sequence is CASSLANLYGYTF. The CDR3 DNA reads as TGTGCCAGCAGCTTGGCTAACCTCTATGGCTACACCTTC.